This TCR beta chain was recorded in a study of blood T cell dynamics during melanoma immunotherapy. The wider study: Patients with metastatic melanoma got pembrolizumab or nivolumab-ipilimumab as first-line care.

Germline V gene sequence: CDR1 MNHNY, CDR2 SVGAGI (reference sequence). The CDR3 contains 15 residues. V lost 5 bases to trimming and J lost 7 bases, with 19 bases between them. Study-wide findings and caveats: It remained unknown if the driving T cell clones were melanoma-specific. Immune-effector CD8+ cells best matched cell-free DNA CDR3 sequences and were most clonal.

Regarding this clone: The antigen is undetermined.

Time point described: week 3, after first cycle of checkpoint inhibitor. Blood was drawn before treatment and at week 3 after checkpoint blockade. Method: immunoSEQ multiplex PCR; TCRdb's copy keeps in-frame clones and lacks some. The data show more than 10,000 clones, around 91% seen once. The specimen was effector memory CD8+ T cells from blood, collected from a patient treated with checkpoint blockade. The origin of this receptor is a human donor with melanoma. The gene calls are TRBV6-6 and TRBJ2-3; possibly TRBD1 for D (7 bases). This CDR3 reads CASSQSTGEVNTQYF. In nucleotides, the CDR3 is TGTGCCAGCAGTCAATCAACAGGGGAGGTAAATACGCAGTATTTT.